This passage covers 6 T cell receptor beta chains from one sample sequenced in a study of cytomegalovirus exposure and HLA in healthy donors (dated by TCRdb to 2015 to 2018). Receptor amplification or capture employed the immunoSEQ multiplex PCR assay. TCRdb's version of the immuneACCESS table is confined to in-frame rearrangements and falls short of the full clone set. An unresolved V gene accounts for under half of the shortfall where checked; the remainder is of unknown origin. The sample table shows around 190,000 clones, and approximately 85% are seen once. The ten largest clonotypes hold approximately 1.5% of the sample. The source material was PBMCs. All receptors come from a young woman in good health and CMV-seronegative.

This chain links TRBV7-3 with TRBJ1-2; perhaps TRBD1 as D (5 bases). CDR3 length equals 11 residues. Trimming pared 4 bases from V and 10 bases from J, leaving 10 bases between. CDR1 is SGHTA and CDR2 is FQGTGA in the germline V gene. The DNA for the CDR3 is TGTGCCAGCAGCTCTTACAGGCTCTACACCTTC. It codes for CASSSYRLYTF.

The chain has TRBV19 and TRBJ1-2; 7 bases fit TRBD1. The CDR3 runs to 15 residues. After removal of 1 base from V and 3 bases from J, the junction contained 5 bases not matched to a gene. In germline, CDR1 is LNHDA, CDR2 SQIVND (reference sequence). The CDR3 region has the DNA TGTGCCAGTAGTATAGGCAGCAGGGGGTACTATGGCTACACCTTC. It codes for CASSIGSRGYYGYTF.

This clone was seen only once. The rearrangement joins TRBV2 to TRBJ1-5; D perhaps matches TRBD1 (5 bases). The CDR3 sequence is 14 residues long. V shed 3 bases and J shed 6 bases, with 12 bases lying between them. CDR1 SNHLY and CDR2 FYNNEI come from the germline V gene. The CDR3: CASSDSGYVQPQHF. Written as DNA, the CDR3 is TGTGCCAGCAGTGACTCAGGGTATGTTCAGCCCCAGCATTTT.

The CDR3 region has the DNA TGTGCCAGCAGCATTCCTAGCGGGAGGGCCGTCGGGGAGCTGTTTTTT. It encodes CASSIPSGRAVGELFF. The chain carries TRBV7-2 and TRBJ2-2, with 12 bases fitting TRBD2. The germline V gene encodes CDR1 SGHTA and CDR2 FQGNSA. Trimming removed 5 bases from V and 7 bases from J; junction bases left unmatched: 8. The CDR3 extends over 16 amino acids.

This chain connects TRBV5-4 to TRBJ1-2; 8 bases fit TRBD1. The length of the CDR3 is 15 residues. CDR1 and CDR2 (germline): SGHNT, YYREEE (reference sequence). J was trimmed by 8 bases and V by 0 bases; bases with no gene match: 9. The DNA for the CDR3 is TGTGCCAGCAGCTTGGACCCGCAGGGGGCTTTGGGCTACACCTTC. The encoded protein is CASSLDPQGALGYTF. Combining the CDR3 with reference TRBV5-4 and TRBJ1-2 gives the whole variable domain ETGVTQSPTHLIKTRGQQVTLRCSSQSGHNTVSWYQQALGQGPQFIFQYYREEENGRGNFPPRFSGLQFPNYSSELNVNALELDDSALYLCASSLDPQGALGYTFGSGTRLTVV.

The table lists this clone with a count of one. This chain uses TRBV5-1 with TRBJ1-3; D is uncertain. This CDR3 is built from 17 residues. With 4 bases removed from V and 2 bases from J, the gap between germline ends came to 19 bases. Germline-derived CDR1 and CDR2 are SGHRS and YFSETQ. In DNA, the CDR3 is TGCGCCAGCAGCCGCCCCGAGTCGGGTGACGCTGGAAACACCATATATTTT. It is translated as CASSRPESGDAGNTIYF. Using reference TRBV5-1 and TRBJ1-3 for the parts outside the CDR3, the full variable domain is KAGVTQTPRYLIKTRGQQVTLSCSPISGHRSVSWYQQTPGQGLQFLFEYFSETQRNKGNFPGRFSGRQFSNSRSEMNVSTLELGDSALYLCASSRPESGDAGNTIYFGEGSWLTVV.